This T cell receptor beta chain is from a study of blood T cell repertoires in COVID-19. TCRdb's copy holds only in-frame clones and misses some; the assay was immunoSEQ multiplex PCR. Here the sample spans around 27,000 clones, about 86% being singletons. With 0 bases removed from V and 3 bases from J, the gap between germline ends came to 7 bases. Germline assignment: CDR1 SGDLS and CDR2 YYNGEE. The CDR3 is 13 amino acids. The sequenced sample was peripheral blood. This clonotype originated in a human donor in a cohort sampled during active COVID-19. The genes are TRBV9 and TRBJ2-7; the D is unclear. CDR3 sequence reads: CASSVGLDYEQYF. The CDR3 DNA is TGTGCCAGCAGCGTAGGACTGGACTACGAGCAGTACTTC.